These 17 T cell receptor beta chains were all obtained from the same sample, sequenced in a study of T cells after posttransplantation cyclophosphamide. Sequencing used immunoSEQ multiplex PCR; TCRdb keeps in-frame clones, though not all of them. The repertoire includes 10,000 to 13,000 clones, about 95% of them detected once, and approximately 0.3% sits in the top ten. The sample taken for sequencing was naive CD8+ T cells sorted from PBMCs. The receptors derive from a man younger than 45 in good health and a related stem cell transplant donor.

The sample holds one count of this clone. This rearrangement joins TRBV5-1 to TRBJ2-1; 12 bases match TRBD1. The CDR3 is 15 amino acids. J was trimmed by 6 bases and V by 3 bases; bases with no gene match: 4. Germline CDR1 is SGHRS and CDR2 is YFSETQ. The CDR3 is CASSSGQGAFNEQFF. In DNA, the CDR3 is TGCGCCAGCAGCTCGGGACAGGGGGCCTTCAATGAGCAGTTCTTC. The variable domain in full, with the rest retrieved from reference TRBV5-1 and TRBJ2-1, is KAGVTQTPRYLIKTRGQQVTLSCSPISGHRSVSWYQQTPGQGLQFLFEYFSETQRNKGNFPGRFSGRQFSNSRSEMNVSTLELGDSALYLCASSSGQGAFNEQFFGPGTRLTVL.

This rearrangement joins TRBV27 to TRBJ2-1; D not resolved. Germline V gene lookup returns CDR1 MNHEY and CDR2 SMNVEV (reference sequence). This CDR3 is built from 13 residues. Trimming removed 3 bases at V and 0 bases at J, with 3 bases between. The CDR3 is CASSFSSYNEQFF. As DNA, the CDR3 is TGTGCCAGCAGTTTTAGCTCCTACAATGAGCAGTTCTTC.

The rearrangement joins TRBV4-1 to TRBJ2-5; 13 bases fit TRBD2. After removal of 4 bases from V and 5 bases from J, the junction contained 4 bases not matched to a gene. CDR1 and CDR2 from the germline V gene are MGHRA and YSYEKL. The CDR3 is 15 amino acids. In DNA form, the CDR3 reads TGCGCCAGCAGCCCCCAGACTAGCGGGGGGGAGACCCAGTACTTC. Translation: CASSPQTSGGETQYF.

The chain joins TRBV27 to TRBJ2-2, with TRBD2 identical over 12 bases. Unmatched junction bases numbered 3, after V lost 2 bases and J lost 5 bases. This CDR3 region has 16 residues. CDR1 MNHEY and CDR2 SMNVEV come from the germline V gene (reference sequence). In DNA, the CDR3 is TGTGCCAGCAGTTTACTAGCGGGGGGGTTTACCGGGGAGCTGTTTTTT. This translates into CASSLLAGGFTGELFF.

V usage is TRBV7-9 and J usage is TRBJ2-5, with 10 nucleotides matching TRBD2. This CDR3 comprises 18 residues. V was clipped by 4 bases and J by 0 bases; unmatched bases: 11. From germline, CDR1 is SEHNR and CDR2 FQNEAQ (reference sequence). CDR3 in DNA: TGTGCCAGCAGCTCCCAAGTCGGTAGCGGGGGGTACCAAGAGACCCAGTACTTC. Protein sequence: CASSSQVGSGGYQETQYF.

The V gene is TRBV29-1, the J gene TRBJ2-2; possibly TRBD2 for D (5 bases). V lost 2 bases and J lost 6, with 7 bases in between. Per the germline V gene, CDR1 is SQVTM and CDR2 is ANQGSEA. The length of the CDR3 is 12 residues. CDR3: CSVELDSGELFF. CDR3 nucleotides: TGCAGCGTTGAACTGGACTCCGGGGAGCTGTTTTTT.

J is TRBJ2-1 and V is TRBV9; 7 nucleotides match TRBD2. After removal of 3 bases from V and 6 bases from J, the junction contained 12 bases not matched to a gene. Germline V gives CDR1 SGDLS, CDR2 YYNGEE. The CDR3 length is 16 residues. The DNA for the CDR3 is TGTGCCAGCAGCGCGGGATGGGGGGGTAGCGGCAATGAGCAGTTCTTC. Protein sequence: CASSAGWGGSGNEQFF.

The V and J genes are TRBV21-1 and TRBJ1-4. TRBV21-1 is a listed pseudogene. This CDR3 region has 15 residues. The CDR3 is CASSKVEGTNEKLFF. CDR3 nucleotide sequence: TGTGCCAGCAGCAAAGTCGAGGGAACTAATGAAAAACTGTTTTTT.

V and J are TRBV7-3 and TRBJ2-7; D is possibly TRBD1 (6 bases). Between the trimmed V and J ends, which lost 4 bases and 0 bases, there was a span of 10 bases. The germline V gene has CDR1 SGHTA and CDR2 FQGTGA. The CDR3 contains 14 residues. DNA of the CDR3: TGTGCCAGCAGCTCGGACAGTTTCTCCTACGAGCAGTACTTC. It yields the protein CASSSDSFSYEQYF.

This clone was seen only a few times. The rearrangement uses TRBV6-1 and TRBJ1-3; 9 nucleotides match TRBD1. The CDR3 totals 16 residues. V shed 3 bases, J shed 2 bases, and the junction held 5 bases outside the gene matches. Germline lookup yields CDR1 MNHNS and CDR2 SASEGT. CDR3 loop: CASSDMGQGTGNTIYF. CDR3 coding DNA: TGTGCCAGCAGTGATATGGGACAGGGAACTGGAAACACCATATATTTT.

The CDR3 protein is CASSQDQLAGGYNEQFF. CDR3 DNA: TGCGCCAGCAGCCAAGACCAACTAGCGGGGGGGTACAATGAGCAGTTCTTC. J is TRBJ2-1 and V is TRBV4-3; TRBD2 matches at 13 bases. J gave up 4 bases and V 0 bases, and 3 bases lay outside the gene matches. The CDR3 extends over 17 amino acids. CDR1 is LGHNA, CDR2 YSLEER, per germline.

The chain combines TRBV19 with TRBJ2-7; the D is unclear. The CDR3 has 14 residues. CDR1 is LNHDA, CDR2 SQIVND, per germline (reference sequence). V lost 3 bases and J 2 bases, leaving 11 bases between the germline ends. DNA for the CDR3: TGTGCCAGTAGTATGGCGACTTCAGCCTACGAGCAGTACTTC. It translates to CASSMATSAYEQYF.

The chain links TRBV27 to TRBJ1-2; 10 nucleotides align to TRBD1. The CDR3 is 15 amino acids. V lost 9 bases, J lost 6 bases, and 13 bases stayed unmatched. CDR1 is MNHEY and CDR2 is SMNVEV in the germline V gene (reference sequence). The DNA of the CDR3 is TGTGCCAGTTCAAGAGAGGGGGACAGGGGCGATGGCTACACCTTC. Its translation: CASSREGDRGDGYTF.

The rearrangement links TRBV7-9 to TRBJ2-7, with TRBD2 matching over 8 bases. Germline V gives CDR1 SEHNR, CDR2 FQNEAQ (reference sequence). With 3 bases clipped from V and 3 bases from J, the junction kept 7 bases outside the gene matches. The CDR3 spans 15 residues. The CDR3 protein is CASSLSSGELYEQYF. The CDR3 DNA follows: TGTGCCAGCAGCTTGAGTAGCGGGGAACTCTACGAGCAGTACTTC.

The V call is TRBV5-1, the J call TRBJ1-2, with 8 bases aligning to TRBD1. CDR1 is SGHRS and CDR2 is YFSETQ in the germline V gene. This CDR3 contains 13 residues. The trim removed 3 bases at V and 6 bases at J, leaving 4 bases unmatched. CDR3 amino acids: CASSSTGVDGYTF. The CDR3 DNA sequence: TGCGCCAGCAGCTCGACAGGGGTGGATGGCTACACCTTC. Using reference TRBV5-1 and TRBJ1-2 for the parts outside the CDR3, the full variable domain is KAGVTQTPRYLIKTRGQQVTLSCSPISGHRSVSWYQQTPGQGLQFLFEYFSETQRNKGNFPGRFSGRQFSNSRSEMNVSTLELGDSALYLCASSSTGVDGYTFGSGTRLTVV.

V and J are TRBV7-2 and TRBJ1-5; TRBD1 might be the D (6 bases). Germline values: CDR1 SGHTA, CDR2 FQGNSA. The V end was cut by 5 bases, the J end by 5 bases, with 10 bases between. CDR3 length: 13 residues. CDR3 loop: CASSITGYQPQHF. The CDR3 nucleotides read TGTGCCAGCAGCATTACAGGGTATCAGCCCCAGCATTTT.

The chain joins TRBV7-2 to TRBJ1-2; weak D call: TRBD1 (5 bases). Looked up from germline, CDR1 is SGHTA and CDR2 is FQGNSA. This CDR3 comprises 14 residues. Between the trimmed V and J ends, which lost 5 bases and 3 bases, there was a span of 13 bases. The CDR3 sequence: CASSDPGGDYGYTF. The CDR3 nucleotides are TGTGCCAGCAGCGACCCGGGGGGAGACTATGGCTACACCTTC.